The 25 T cell receptor beta chains reported below all come from one sample, sequenced in a study of blood T cell repertoires in COVID-19. Assay: immunoSEQ multiplex PCR; the TCRdb copy retains only in-frame clones and omits some. The sample lists 200,000 to 250,000 clones; about 90% were seen once. Sequenced sample: PBMCs or T cells enriched from blood (not recorded which). All receptors derive from a woman aged 45-65 years with acute COVID-19.

This sequence joins TRBV11-2 and TRBJ2-5; no reliable D call. The CDR3 loop spans 12 amino acids. The germline CDR1 and CDR2 sequences are SGHAT and FQNNGV. V was shortened by 4 bases and J by 7 bases, with 10 bases between the two germline ends. This CDR3 is CASSSAGPTQYF. The DNA for the CDR3 is TGTGCCAGCAGCTCGGCAGGCCCGACCCAGTACTTC.

The V and J genes are TRBV2 and TRBJ1-3; D gene uncertain. Germline assignment: CDR1 SNHLY and CDR2 FYNNEI. Deletions cut 5 bases from V and 3 bases from J, with 8 bases between. This CDR3 has 13 amino acids. The CDR3 region has the DNA TGTGCCAGCAGTCGGGAATTTGGAAACACCATATATTTT. This translates into CASSREFGNTIYF.

This rearrangement joins TRBV30 to TRBJ1-1; D possibly corresponds to TRBD1 (6 bases). Trimming removed 5 bases at V and 10 bases at J, with 17 bases between. The CDR3 has 12 amino acids. Germline V gene data show CDR1 as GTSNPN and CDR2 as SVGIG (reference sequence). The DNA of the CDR3 is TGTGCCTGGGTCACACCGGGGACACGAGCTTTCTTT. Translated: CAWVTPGTRAFF.

This clone is a singleton in its sample. This sequence joins TRBV5-1 and TRBJ2-7, with a tentative D call TRBD1 (5 bases). The V gene lost 7 bases and the J gene lost 2 bases, with 19 bases spanning the gap. The CDR3 runs to 15 residues. Germline lookup yields CDR1 SGHRS and CDR2 YFSETQ. CDR3 region: CASSSRQGPTYEQYF. Here the CDR3 DNA reads TGCGCCAGCTCTTCCAGGCAGGGTCCTACCTACGAGCAGTACTTC.

The chain links TRBV7-2 to TRBJ2-1; the match to TRBD2 covers 8 bases. The CDR3 covers 16 residues. Looked up from germline, CDR1 is SGHTA and CDR2 is FQGNSA. The ends lost 5 bases at V and 7 bases at J; junction bases unmatched: 13. The CDR3 DNA follows: TGTGCCAGCAGCGCCCTCCACTCCGGGAGGGGTAATGAGCAGTTCTTC. It specifies CASSALHSGRGNEQFF.

The CDR3 DNA follows: TGTGCCAGCAGTGGACGGACAGGAGGTGGTCAGCCCCAGCATTTT. This gives the protein CASSGRTGGGQPQHF. This chain uses TRBV28 with TRBJ1-5, with TRBD1 matching over 7 bases. The J segment lost 6 bases and the V segment lost 5 bases, leaving 10 bases of the junction unmatched. The length of the CDR3 is 15 residues. Germline CDR1 and CDR2: MDHEN and SYDVKM.

In regard to this clone: Distinct nucleotide sequences in the sample also encode this CDR3. V gene TRBV7-2 combines with J gene TRBJ1-5, with D perhaps TRBD1 (5 bases). The germline V and J ends were trimmed by 2 bases and 7 bases, with 9 bases remaining between them. This CDR3 contains 13 residues. CDR1 SGHTA and CDR2 FQGNSA come from the germline V gene. CDR3 nucleotide sequence: TGTGCCAGCAGCTTACAGGGCAGACAGCCCCAGCATTTT. It translates to CASSLQGRQPQHF.

The rearrangement uses TRBV5-1 and TRBJ2-7; 7 bases map to TRBD1. The CDR3 is made up of 16 amino acids. The V gene end was trimmed by 0 bases and the J gene end by 3 bases; junction bases not matched to a gene: 9. Germline-derived CDR1 and CDR2 are SGHRS and YFSETQ. CDR3 loop: CASSLGPRDRDYEQYF. The CDR3 DNA reads as TGCGCCAGCAGCTTGGGACCCCGGGACAGAGACTACGAGCAGTACTTC.

This chain uses TRBV11-3 with TRBJ2-5, with no clear D. With 2 bases removed from V and 5 bases from J, the gap between germline ends came to 9 bases. The CDR3 length is 13 residues. From germline, CDR1 is SGHNT and CDR2 YENEEA. CDR3 region: CASSLNYRETQYF. As DNA, the CDR3 is TGTGCCAGCAGCTTAAATTATCGGGAGACCCAGTACTTC.

The chain recombines TRBV18 with TRBJ1-1; D is possibly TRBD1 (5 bases). The CDR3 runs 13 residues. V was clipped by 6 bases and J by 1 base, with 9 bases between them. Germline CDR1 and CDR2: KGHSH and LQKENI. This CDR3 reads CASSADRNTEAFF. The CDR3 coding sequence is TGTGCCAGCTCGGCAGACAGGAACACTGAAGCTTTCTTT.

The genes are TRBV27 and TRBJ1-6; TRBD1 matches at 8 bases. CDR1 is MNHEY, CDR2 SMNVEV, per germline (reference sequence). This CDR3 is 14 amino acids long. The V segment lost 4 bases and the J segment 10 bases; nucleotides outside the gene matches: 6. CDR3: CASSSQGAESPLHF. Written as DNA, the CDR3 is TGTGCCAGCAGTTCCCAGGGGGCTGAATCACCCCTCCACTTT.

This clone has only one observation. This chain joins TRBV6-5 and TRBJ1-6; D may be TRBD1 (6 bases). V was shortened by 6 bases and J by 10 bases, with 19 bases between the two germline ends. The CDR3 covers 15 residues. Germline V gene sequence: CDR1 MNHEY, CDR2 SVGAGI. The CDR3 sequence is CASSLGQPRSSPLHF. The CDR3 coding sequence is TGTGCCAGCAGCCTAGGACAGCCTAGAAGCTCACCCCTCCACTTT.

The chain couples TRBV19 to TRBJ1-5, with D unclear. Trimming left V 7 bases short and J 8 bases short, with 18 bases between. The CDR3 is 14 amino acids. Germline V gives CDR1 LNHDA, CDR2 SQIVND (reference sequence). CDR3 DNA sequence: TGTGCCAGTAAATGGCGGGAACTGACGGAGCCCCAGCATTTT. It is translated as CASKWRELTEPQHF.

V and J are TRBV2 and TRBJ2-7; perhaps TRBD1 as D (6 bases). The CDR3 is 14 residues long. Trimming took off 5 bases at V and 0 bases at J, with 11 bases between the two ends. Germline CDR1 SNHLY, CDR2 FYNNEI. The CDR3 DNA sequence: TGTGCCAGCAGTCAGGGGTTTCACTCCTACGAGCAGTACTTC. Residues: CASSQGFHSYEQYF.

The V call is TRBV12-3 or TRBV12-4, the J call TRBJ2-5, with TRBD1 as a possible D gene (6 bases). This CDR3 comprises 13 residues. Trimming removed 6 bases from V and 2 bases from J, with 10 bases in between. The CDR3 bases are TGTGCCAGCAGCTGGACAGATCAAGAGACCCAGTACTTC. This sequence encodes CASSWTDQETQYF.

The genes are TRBV4-1 and TRBJ2-7; TRBD2 agrees at 9 bases. J gave up 4 bases and V 3 bases, and 16 bases lay outside the gene matches. CDR1 is MGHRA, CDR2 YSYEKL, per germline. The CDR3 is 18 residues long. The CDR3 protein is CASSHTWTSATTPYEQYF. CDR3 sequence (DNA): TGCGCCAGCAGCCACACTTGGACTAGCGCCACAACACCATACGAGCAGTACTTC.

J is TRBJ2-1 and V is TRBV11-3, with TRBD2 identical over 15 bases. This CDR3 region has 18 residues. The V gene's germline CDR1 is SGHNT and CDR2 YENEEA. V lost 5 bases, J lost 8 bases, and 13 bases stayed unmatched. The CDR3 DNA follows: TGTGCCAGCAGCGCTAAAGCCCCTAGGACTAGCGGGAGGGATGAGCAGTTCTTC. Translating it yields CASSAKAPRTSGRDEQFF.

CDR3 residues: CASSLPETRNTIYF. CDR3 DNA sequence: TGTGCCAGCAGTTTGCCGGAGACGCGAAACACCATATATTTT. The chain is built from TRBV28 and TRBJ1-3; D remains unclear. This CDR3 contains 14 residues. V was pared by 3 bases and J by 5 bases, with 11 bases between. Germline values: CDR1 MDHEN, CDR2 SYDVKM.

This sequence joins TRBV5-1 and TRBJ2-1; 7 positions agree with TRBD2. The ends lost 8 bases at V and 5 bases at J; junction bases unmatched: 10. The CDR3 has 14 residues. Germline lookup yields CDR1 SGHRS and CDR2 YFSETQ. The CDR3 nucleotides read TGCGCCAGTGAGGGCGGGAGAGTCCACAATGAGCAGTTCTTC. Translating gives CASEGGRVHNEQFF.

The gene calls are TRBV15 and TRBJ2-1; 14 bases match TRBD2. CDR1 and CDR2 from the germline V gene are LNHNV and YYDKDF (reference sequence). The junction had 18 bases not matched to a gene; V was cut back by 4 bases and J by 7 bases. This CDR3 has 20 amino acids. CDR3 protein: CATSNARTSGRRMDINEQFF. The DNA of the CDR3 is TGTGCCACCAGCAATGCTCGGACTAGCGGGAGGCGTATGGATATTAATGAGCAGTTCTTC. Full variable domain (missing parts from reference TRBV15 and TRBJ2-1): DAMVIQNPRYQVTQFGKPVTLSCSQTLNHNVMYWYQQKSSQAPKLLFHYYDKDFNNEADTPDNFQSRRPNTSFCFLDIRSPGLGDTAMYLCATSNARTSGRRMDINEQFFGPGTRLTVL.

This clone has only a few counts. The rearrangement uses TRBV5-4 and TRBJ1-2, with 9 bases matching TRBD1. The V gene end was trimmed by 4 bases and the J gene end by 1 base; junction bases not matched to a gene: 11. The CDR3 length is 17 residues. Germline V gives CDR1 SGHNT, CDR2 YYREEE (reference sequence). Here the CDR3 reads CASSQGTGWPDNYGYTF. CDR3 DNA sequence: TGTGCCAGCAGCCAAGGGACAGGGTGGCCCGATAACTATGGCTACACCTTC.

This chain connects TRBV5-1 to TRBJ2-1; 7 positions agree with TRBD2. CDR1 is SGHRS, CDR2 YFSETQ, per germline. This CDR3 comprises 15 residues. With 1 base clipped from V and 4 bases from J, the junction kept 5 bases outside the gene matches. CDR3 loop: CASSLLTSAYNEQFF. The CDR3 nucleotides are TGCGCCAGCAGCTTGCTTACTAGCGCGTACAATGAGCAGTTCTTC.

This clone is a singleton in its sample. The chain joins TRBV6-5 to TRBJ1-1, with TRBD1 as a possible D gene (6 bases). The CDR3 sequence is 13 residues long. Trimming shortened V by 8 bases and J by 0 bases, and 10 bases separated the two germline ends. Germline V gene data show CDR1 as MNHEY and CDR2 as SVGAGI. The CDR3 DNA sequence: TGTGCCAGCGGGGGCAGGCTGAACACTGAAGCTTTCTTT. It encodes CASGGRLNTEAFF.

At least ten counts were recorded for this clone. This chain links TRBV18 with TRBJ1-5, with a possible D match to TRBD1 (5 bases). The germline V gene has CDR1 KGHSH and CDR2 LQKENI. V was cut by 3 bases and J by 8 bases, with 11 bases left in between. The CDR3 is 13 amino acids. The CDR3 sequence is CASSPDRGEPQHF. Here the CDR3 DNA reads TGTGCCAGCTCACCGGATCGGGGGGAGCCCCAGCATTTT. Full variable domain (rest looked up from reference TRBV18 and TRBJ1-5): NAGVMQNPRHLVRRRGQEARLRCSPMKGHSHVYWYRQLPEEGLKFMVYLQKENIIDESGMPKERFSAEFPKEGPSILRIQQVVRGDSAAYFCASSPDRGEPQHFGDGTRLSIL.

The chain uses TRBV19 and TRBJ1-5; the match to TRBD1 covers 8 bases. Germline V gene lookup returns CDR1 LNHDA and CDR2 SQIVND (reference sequence). The CDR3 loop spans 15 amino acids. The trim removed 3 bases at V and 5 bases at J, leaving 6 bases unmatched. CDR3 in amino acids: CASSMPQGVYQPQHF. The CDR3 coding sequence is TGTGCCAGTAGTATGCCACAGGGGGTTTATCAGCCCCAGCATTTT.